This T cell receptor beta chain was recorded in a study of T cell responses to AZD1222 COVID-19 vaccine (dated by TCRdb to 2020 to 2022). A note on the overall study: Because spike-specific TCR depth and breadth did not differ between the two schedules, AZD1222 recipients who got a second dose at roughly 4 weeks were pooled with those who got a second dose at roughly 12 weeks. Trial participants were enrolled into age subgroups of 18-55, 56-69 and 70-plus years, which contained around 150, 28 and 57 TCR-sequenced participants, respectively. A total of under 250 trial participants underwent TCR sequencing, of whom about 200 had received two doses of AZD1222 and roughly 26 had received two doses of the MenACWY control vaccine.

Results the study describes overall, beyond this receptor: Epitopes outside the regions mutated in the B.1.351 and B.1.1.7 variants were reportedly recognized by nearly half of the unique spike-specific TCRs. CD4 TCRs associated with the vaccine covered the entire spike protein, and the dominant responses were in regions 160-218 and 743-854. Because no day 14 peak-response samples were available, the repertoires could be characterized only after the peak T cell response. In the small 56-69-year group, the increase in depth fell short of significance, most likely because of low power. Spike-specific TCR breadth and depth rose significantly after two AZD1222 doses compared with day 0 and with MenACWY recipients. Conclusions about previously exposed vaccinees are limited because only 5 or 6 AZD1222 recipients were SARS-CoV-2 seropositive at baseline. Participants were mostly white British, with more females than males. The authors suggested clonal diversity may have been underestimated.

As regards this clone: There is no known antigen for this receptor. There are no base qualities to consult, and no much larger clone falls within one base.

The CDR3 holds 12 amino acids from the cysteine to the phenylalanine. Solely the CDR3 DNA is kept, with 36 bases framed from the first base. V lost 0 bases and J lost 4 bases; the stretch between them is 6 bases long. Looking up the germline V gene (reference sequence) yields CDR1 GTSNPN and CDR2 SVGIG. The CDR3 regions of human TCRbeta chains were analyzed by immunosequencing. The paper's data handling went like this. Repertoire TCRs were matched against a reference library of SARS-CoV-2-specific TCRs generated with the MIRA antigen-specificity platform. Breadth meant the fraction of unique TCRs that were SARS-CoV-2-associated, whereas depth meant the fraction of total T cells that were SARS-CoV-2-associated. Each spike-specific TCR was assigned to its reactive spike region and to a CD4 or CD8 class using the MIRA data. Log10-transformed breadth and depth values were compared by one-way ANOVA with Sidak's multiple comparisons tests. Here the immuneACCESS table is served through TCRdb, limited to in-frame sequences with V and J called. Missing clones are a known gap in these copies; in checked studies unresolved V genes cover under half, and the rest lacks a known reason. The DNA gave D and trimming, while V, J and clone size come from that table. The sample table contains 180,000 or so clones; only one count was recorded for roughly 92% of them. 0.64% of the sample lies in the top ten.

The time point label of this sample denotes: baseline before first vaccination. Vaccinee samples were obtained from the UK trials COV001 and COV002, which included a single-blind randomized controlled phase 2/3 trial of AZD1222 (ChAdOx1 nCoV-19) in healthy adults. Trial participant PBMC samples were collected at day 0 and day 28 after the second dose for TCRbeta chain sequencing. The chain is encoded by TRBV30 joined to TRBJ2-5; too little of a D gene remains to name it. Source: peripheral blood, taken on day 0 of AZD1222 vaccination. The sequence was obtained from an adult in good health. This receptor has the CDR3 CAWSVQRETQYF. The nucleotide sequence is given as TGTGCCTGGAGTGTACAGAGAGAGACCCAGTACTTC.